The clone carrying this TCR beta chain appeared a single time. This record belongs to a study of OX40 agonist ivuxolimab in advanced cancers. Study details: Every 2 weeks, patients got intravenous ivuxolimab at one of six dose levels (0.01-10 mg/kg). Patients assigned to dose escalation were diagnosed with hepatocellular carcinoma, melanoma, renal cell or head and neck cancer.

Some clones are missing from TCRdb's copy, which holds only in-frame ones; the method was immunoSEQ multiplex PCR. The sample lists 48,000 or so clones; approximately 86% were seen once. Germline V CDR1 and CDR2: SGDLS, YYNGEE. The ends were cut back, 4 bases at V and 4 bases at J, with 18 bases in the middle. The CDR3 contains 16 residues. The chain recombines TRBV9 with TRBJ2-1; weak D call: TRBD1 (8 bases). Sequencing used CD4+ or CD8+ T cells sorted from blood, obtained in a trial of the OX40 agonist ivuxolimab. This clonotype was obtained from an adult with an advanced solid tumor such as melanoma, head and neck, liver or kidney cancer. Here the CDR3 reads CASSSRGRGTYNEQFF. The CDR3 DNA reads TGTGCCAGCAGCTCCAGGGGGCGGGGGACTTACAATGAGCAGTTCTTC.